Below, 27 T cell receptor beta chains from the same sample are listed, as sequenced in a study of shared clonotypes between healthy human individuals. Assay used: immunoSEQ multiplex PCR; TCRdb lists only in-frame clones, some missing. The repertoire holds over a million clones, with about 80% as singletons. Input material: memory CD4+ T cells sorted from blood. Subset here: CD45RA-negative fraction. The receptors shown here come from a man between 18 and 29 years old in good health.

In its sample, this clone was seen a few times. The chain recombines TRBV6-1 with TRBJ1-2; D unclear. V was pared by 6 bases and J by 10 bases, with 9 bases between. The germline CDR1 and CDR2 sequences are MNHNS and SASEGT. This CDR3 spans 10 amino acids. CDR3 sequence reads: CASSSGYYTF. The CDR3 DNA follows: TGTGCCAGCAGCTCTGGTTACTACACCTTC.

The V call is TRBV10-1, the J call TRBJ2-5, with TRBD2 matching over 7 bases. Germline CDR1 reads WNHNN; CDR2 reads SYGVQD (reference sequence). J lost 4 bases, V lost 2 bases, and 1 base had no gene match. The CDR3 contains 13 residues. CDR3 DNA sequence: TGCGCCAGCAGTGAGGCTAGCGGAGAGACCCAGTACTTC. It yields the protein CASSEASGETQYF.

This clone was counted once. This chain joins TRBV5-1 and TRBJ1-2; 8 bases match TRBD1. Germline V gives CDR1 SGHRS, CDR2 YFSETQ. With V trimmed by 3 bases and J by 7 bases, 14 bases remained unmatched. CDR3 size: 16 residues. CDR3 nucleotides: TGCGCCAGCAGCTCGGCCCCAAGACAGGGGTATGGTGGCTACACCTTC. Its translation is CASSSAPRQGYGGYTF.

This sequence joins TRBV4-1 and TRBJ2-2, with a possible D match to TRBD2 (6 bases). V lost 2 bases and J 3 bases, leaving 10 bases between the germline ends. The CDR3 sequence is 15 residues long. Germline CDR1 MGHRA, CDR2 YSYEKL. The CDR3 loop reads CASSQLGDYTGELFF. DNA for the CDR3: TGCGCCAGCAGCCAATTAGGGGACTACACCGGGGAGCTGTTTTTT.

The chain uses TRBV19 and TRBJ2-1; tentatively, D is TRBD2 (6 bases). V dropped 4 bases and J dropped 0 bases, with 13 bases sitting between them. Germline CDR1 reads LNHDA; CDR2 reads SQIVND (reference sequence). This CDR3 contains 16 residues. In DNA, the CDR3 is TGTGCCAGTAGTAGCCGGGGGACGAGCTCCTACAATGAGCAGTTCTTC. Protein sequence: CASSSRGTSSYNEQFF.

This rearrangement joins TRBV12-1 to TRBJ2-2; the table's D call of TRBD2 was not tested on the DNA. TRBV12-1 is labeled a pseudogene. This CDR3 contains 17 residues. CDR3 nucleotide sequence: TGTGCCAGCAGCTTTGAGGGGGGGCGCCGGAAAACCGGGGAGCTGTTTTTT. This translates into CASSFEGGRRKTGELFF.

The chain employs TRBV19 and TRBJ1-2; D unresolved. Germline V gives CDR1 LNHDA, CDR2 SQIVND (reference sequence). The CDR3 length is 14 residues. V lost 7 bases and J lost 8, with 20 bases in between. CDR3 DNA sequence: TGTGCCAGTAAACCCCGTCCGGAGGCCTTGGGCTACACCTTC. Protein sequence: CASKPRPEALGYTF.

This chain links TRBV7-4 with TRBJ2-5; the D gene is possibly TRBD1 (6 bases). Judging by the DNA end, TRBJ2-7 fits better; the J call may be wrong. This CDR3 is 15 amino acids long. Germline CDR1 is SGHVT and CDR2 is SQSDAQ. As DNA, the CDR3 is TGTGCCAGCAGCCTGGACAGTCCCCAACACTACGAGCAGTACTTC. Encoded protein: CASSLDSPQHYEQYF.

With respect to this clone: Other nucleotide sequences in the sample specify the same CDR3. The rearrangement uses TRBV19 and TRBJ1-2; D is possibly TRBD1 (6 bases). CDR3 size: 13 residues. V was cut by 4 bases and J by 2 bases, with 8 bases left in between. The germline V gene encodes CDR1 LNHDA and CDR2 SQIVND (reference sequence). The CDR3 DNA sequence: TGTGCCAGTAGTAGGACAGCAAACTATGGCTACACCTTC. Amino acids: CASSRTANYGYTF.

A few counts support this clone. Additional DNA sequences in this sample encode the identical CDR3. The rearrangement uses TRBV5-6 and TRBJ2-2; tentatively, D is TRBD2 (6 bases). CDR1 and CDR2 (germline): SGHDT, YYEEEE. V lost 4 bases to trimming and J lost 4 bases, with 14 bases between them. The CDR3 loop spans 15 amino acids. In DNA form, the CDR3 reads TGTGCCAGCAGCCCCGGGCTGGGGGGCACCGGGGAGCTGTTTTTT. Translated, it gives CASSPGLGGTGELFF.

V is TRBV9 and J is TRBJ2-2; TRBD1 aligns across 7 bases. The CDR3 sequence is 15 residues long. Unmatched junction bases numbered 7, after V lost 5 bases and J lost 3 bases. In germline, CDR1 is SGDLS, CDR2 YYNGEE. The CDR3: CASSATGVDTGELFF. The CDR3 DNA sequence: TGTGCCAGCAGTGCTACAGGGGTGGACACCGGGGAGCTGTTTTTT.

V is TRBV4-1 and J is TRBJ2-6, with TRBD2 matching 8 bases. The trim removed 3 bases at V and 1 base at J, leaving 2 bases unmatched. The germline V gene encodes CDR1 MGHRA and CDR2 YSYEKL. The CDR3 length is 16 residues. The CDR3 DNA sequence: TGCGCCAGCAGCCAGGCGGGGGGTTCTGGGGCCAACGTCCTGACTTTC. Its translation is CASSQAGGSGANVLTF.

This clone was observed a few times. This chain uses TRBV19 with TRBJ2-1; 11 bases fit TRBD1. The V gene end was trimmed by 5 bases and the J gene end by 8 bases; junction bases not matched to a gene: 8. CDR3 length equals 15 residues. Germline CDR1 and CDR2: LNHDA and SQIVND (reference sequence). CDR3 bases: TGTGCCAGTAGTGCAACCGGGACAGGGGGACATGAGCAGTTCTTC. This encodes CASSATGTGGHEQFF. The variable domain in full, completed from reference TRBV19 and TRBJ2-1, reads DGGITQSPKYLFRKEGQNVTLSCEQNLNHDAMYWYRQDPGQGLRLIYYSQIVNDFQKGDIAEGYSVSREKKESFPLTVTSAQKNPTAFYLCASSATGTGGHEQFFGPGTRLTVL.

Many counts were recorded for this clone. The sample contains more than one DNA sequence encoding this CDR3. The V call is TRBV28, the J call TRBJ2-7, with a possible D match to TRBD1 (5 bases). Germline assignment: CDR1 MDHEN and CDR2 SYDVKM. Trimming cost V 4 bases and J 1 base, with 8 bases left between them. CDR3 length: 13 amino acids. DNA of the CDR3: TGTGCCAGCAGTTCCCAGGGTTCCTACGAGCAGTACTTC. Translating it yields CASSSQGSYEQYF.

V and J are TRBV6-5 and TRBJ2-7, with TRBD1 matching over 9 bases. CDR3 length: 14 residues. J lost 4 bases, V lost 6 bases, and 7 bases had no gene match. Germline V CDR1 and CDR2: MNHEY, SVGAGI. The CDR3 is CASSNRGPGYEQYF. CDR3 nucleotide sequence: TGTGCCAGCAGCAACAGGGGGCCAGGATACGAGCAGTACTTC.

The V gene is TRBV27, the J gene TRBJ2-7, with D possibly called TRBD1 or TRBD2 (5 bases each). The CDR3 has 13 amino acids. Trimming pared 4 bases from V and 4 bases from J, leaving 11 bases between. The germline V gene has CDR1 MNHEY and CDR2 SMNVEV (reference sequence). Here the CDR3 reads CASSWGREYEQYF. The CDR3, as DNA: TGTGCCAGCAGTTGGGGGAGAGAATACGAGCAGTACTTC.

J is TRBJ2-3 and V is TRBV30; weak D call: TRBD2 (6 bases). The CDR3 is 12 amino acids. Trimming left V 6 bases short and J 1 base short, with 8 bases between. Germline values: CDR1 GTSNPN, CDR2 SVGIG (reference sequence). For the CDR3, the DNA is TGTGCCTGCGGGGGAGGCACAGATACGCAGTATTTT. The encoded protein is CACGGGTDTQYF.

On this clone itself: This specimen includes other DNA sequences encoding the same CDR3. The CDR3 coding sequence is TGCGCCAGCAGTCTCAGTGGCGACTATGGCTACACCTTC. It yields the protein CASSLSGDYGYTF. V usage is TRBV5-1 and J usage is TRBJ1-2; D is unresolved. This CDR3 is 13 amino acids long. Germline lookup yields CDR1 SGHRS and CDR2 YFSETQ. The germline V and J ends were trimmed by 5 bases and 3 bases, with 11 bases remaining between them. Drawing the rest from reference TRBV5-1 and TRBJ1-2, the complete variable domain is KAGVTQTPRYLIKTRGQQVTLSCSPISGHRSVSWYQQTPGQGLQFLFEYFSETQRNKGNFPGRFSGRQFSNSRSEMNVSTLELGDSALYLCASSLSGDYGYTFGSGTRLTVV.

This clone has just one count. DNA of the CDR3: TGTGCCAGCAGCTTGGGGACAGGGCTGGATTCACCCCTCCACTTT. Translation: CASSLGTGLDSPLHF. This chain links TRBV5-5 with TRBJ1-6, with 8 nucleotides matching TRBD1. Unmatched junction bases numbered 4, after V lost 0 bases and J lost 8 bases. Germline V lookup: CDR1 SGHKS, CDR2 YYEKEE (reference sequence). The CDR3 runs 15 residues.

This chain uses TRBV19 with TRBJ1-2; D gene ambiguous. V was shortened by 6 bases and J by 1 base, with 12 bases between the two germline ends. CDR1 and CDR2 from the germline V gene are LNHDA and SQIVND (reference sequence). The CDR3 loop spans 14 amino acids. The CDR3 DNA is TGTGCCAGTAGCTATCAAGGTCTTAACTATGGCTACACCTTC. Its translation is CASSYQGLNYGYTF.

About this clone: Germline is not matched at one junction end, which may reflect a read error. The V and J genes are TRBV7-7 and TRBJ2-5; D unclear. The CDR3 sequence is 15 residues long. Germline values: CDR1 SSHAT, CDR2 FNYEAQ (reference sequence). CDR3: CASSLGLGIQETQYF. The CDR3 nucleotides read TGTGCTAGCAGCTTAGGGTTAGGGATTCAAGAGACCCAGTACTTC.

The chain links TRBV5-1 to TRBJ2-7; 7 nucleotides agree with TRBD2. The length of the CDR3 is 17 residues. Per germline, CDR1 SGHRS and CDR2 YFSETQ. V trimming: 0 bases; J trimming: 5 bases; junction bases outside the gene matches: 14. Written as DNA, the CDR3 is TGCGCCAGCAGCTTGGAAGGTTTGGGGCGGGGGACTGACGAGCAGTACTTC. The encoded protein is CASSLEGLGRGTDEQYF. The full variable domain, completed using reference TRBV5-1 and TRBJ2-7, is KAGVTQTPRYLIKTRGQQVTLSCSPISGHRSVSWYQQTPGQGLQFLFEYFSETQRNKGNFPGRFSGRQFSNSRSEMNVSTLELGDSALYLCASSLEGLGRGTDEQYFGPGTRLTVT.

This chain joins TRBV9 and TRBJ2-1; the D gene is possibly TRBD2 (7 bases). With 0 bases removed from V and 0 bases from J, the gap between germline ends came to 16 bases. This CDR3 region has 18 residues. The germline CDR1 and CDR2 sequences are SGDLS and YYNGEE. CDR3 nucleotides: TGTGCCAGCAGCGTAGTCGATGGGAGGGGGGGCTCCTACAATGAGCAGTTCTTC. The encoded protein is CASSVVDGRGGSYNEQFF.

CDR3 sequence: CASSTTGEIYEQYF. DNA for the CDR3: TGCGCCAGCTCCACGACAGGGGAAATCTACGAGCAGTACTTC. The V call is TRBV5-1, the J call TRBJ2-7; 8 nucleotides agree with TRBD1. The germline gives CDR1 SGHRS, CDR2 YFSETQ. V shed 7 bases and J 3 bases; nucleotides not matched to a gene: 9. CDR3 length equals 14 residues. Together with reference TRBV5-1 and TRBJ2-7, the CDR3 gives the full variable domain: KAGVTQTPRYLIKTRGQQVTLSCSPISGHRSVSWYQQTPGQGLQFLFEYFSETQRNKGNFPGRFSGRQFSNSRSEMNVSTLELGDSALYLCASSTTGEIYEQYFGPGTRLTVT.

This clone occurred once. The chain carries TRBV5-5 and TRBJ1-1; a possible D gene is TRBD1 (5 bases). Trimming removed 6 bases at V and 6 bases at J, with 24 bases between. The CDR3 consists of 16 residues. Germline CDR1 reads SGHKS; CDR2 reads YYEKEE (reference sequence). The CDR3 loop is CASKKIESGGSPEAFF. In nucleotides, the CDR3 is TGTGCCAGCAAGAAAATCGAGTCGGGGGGAAGCCCTGAAGCTTTCTTT. The full variable domain, rest sourced from reference TRBV5-5 and TRBJ1-1, is DAGVTQSPTHLIKTRGQQVTLRCSPISGHKSVSWYQQVLGQGPQFIFQYYEKEERGRGNFPDRFSARQFPNYSSELNVNALLLGDSALYLCASKKIESGGSPEAFFGQGTRLTVV.

CDR3 nucleotide sequence: TGTGCCAGCAGTGAAAGACAGGGGGCGGTCAGCCAAGAGACCCAGTACTTC. Translated, it gives CASSERQGAVSQETQYF. V gene TRBV6-1 combines with J gene TRBJ2-5; 10 bases are a match to TRBD1. Losses at the gene ends were 2 bases for V and 1 base for J; bases not matched to a gene: 7. This CDR3 region has 17 residues. CDR1 is MNHNS and CDR2 is SASEGT in the germline V gene.

This clone has just one count. The chain is built from TRBV6-6 and TRBJ1-5; TRBD1 is a possible D gene (5 bases). V was shortened by 5 bases and J by 6 bases, with 17 bases between the two germline ends. This CDR3 region has 15 residues. Germline V gene sequence: CDR1 MNHNY, CDR2 SVGAGI (reference sequence). CDR3 DNA sequence: TGTGCCAGCAGTGGGACTTCAGGGAAGGGTCAGCCCCAGCATTTT. Translation: CASSGTSGKGQPQHF.